The 28 T cell receptor beta chains below come from one sample, sequenced in a study of T cell repertoires in cytomegalovirus infection. TCRdb reprocessed the reads with MiXCR, giving one entry per CDR3 protein. The sample yields roughly 230,000 distinct CDR3 sequences, roughly 12% seen once. The material sequenced was PBMCs. All receptors derive from a human donor in good health (CMV status not recorded). Some clones in this sample may be carry-over from other donors' samples.

This clonotype was picked up a small number of times. The chain carries TRBV27 and TRBJ2-2; 7 bases align to TRBD2. Germline V gives CDR1 MNHEY, CDR2 SMNVEV (reference sequence). Trimming cost V 6 bases and J 0 bases; bases outside gene matches: 10. The CDR3 covers 17 residues. The CDR3 sequence: CASRPIAGLSNTGELFF. As DNA, the CDR3 is TGTGCCAGCAGACCTATAGCGGGCCTCTCGAACACCGGGGAGCTGTTTTTT.

J is TRBJ2-5 and V is TRBV7-9; D remains unclear. CDR1 and CDR2 from the germline V gene are SEHNR and FQNEAQ (reference sequence). The CDR3 extends over 10 amino acids. The V and J ends lost 8 bases and 4 bases respectively, with 5 bases between them. DNA of the CDR3: TGTGCCAGCGCGAGAGAGACCCAGTACTTC. Translating gives CASARETQYF. The full variable domain, with the rest looked up from reference TRBV7-9 and TRBJ2-5, is DTGVSQNPRHKITKRGQNVTFRCDPISEHNRLYWYRQTLGQGPEFLTYFQNEAQLEKSRLLSDRFSAERPKGSFSTLEIQRTEQGDSAMYLCASARETQYFGPGTRLLVL.

This clonotype was recorded many times. V gene TRBV7-8 combines with J gene TRBJ1-5; D gene ambiguous. The CDR3 has 15 amino acids. Germline-derived CDR1 and CDR2 are SGHVS and FQNEAQ. V was trimmed by 4 bases and J by 0 bases, leaving 10 bases between them. CDR3 sequence (DNA): TGTGCCAGCAGCTCCACATCGTATAGCAATCAGCCCCAGCATTTT. It codes for CASSSTSYSNQPQHF.

This clonotype was detected ten times or more. V gene TRBV7-2 combines with J gene TRBJ2-7, with a possible D match to TRBD1 (5 bases). The length of the CDR3 is 16 residues. V gave up 4 bases and J gave up 0 bases, with 16 bases separating them. In germline, CDR1 is SGHTA, CDR2 FQGNSA. CDR3 sequence (DNA): TGTGCCAGCAGCTCTCCGAGGACAACCATCTCCTACGAGCAGTACTTC. Its translation: CASSSPRTTISYEQYF.

This clonotype came up many times. The chain joins TRBV7-8 to TRBJ1-3; D call uncertain. The CDR3 runs to 16 residues. With 5 bases removed from V and 0 bases from J, the gap between germline ends came to 14 bases. Germline V gene data show CDR1 as SGHVS and CDR2 as FQNEAQ. For the CDR3, the DNA is TGTGCCAGCAGCCGCGAACACCGGAGCTCTGGAAACACCATATATTTT. Its protein product is CASSREHRSSGNTIYF. Based on the CDR3 plus reference TRBV7-8 and TRBJ1-3, the full variable domain is GAGVSQSPRYKVAKRGQDVALRCDPISGHVSLFWYQQALGQGPEFLTYFQNEAQLDKSGLPSDRFFAERPEGSVSTLKIQRTQQEDSAVYLCASSREHRSSGNTIYFGEGSWLTVV.

This clonotype came up many times. In DNA, the CDR3 is TGTGCCAGCAGCTTAGATCAGACAGATACGCAGTATTTT. Translating it yields CASSLDQTDTQYF. The chain uses TRBV7-2 and TRBJ2-3; no clear D. The CDR3 length is 13 residues. Trimming shortened V by 1 base and J by 3 bases, and 5 bases separated the two germline ends. CDR1 SGHTA and CDR2 FQGNSA come from the germline V gene. Full variable domain (missing parts from reference TRBV7-2 and TRBJ2-3): GAGVSQSPSNKVTEKGKDVELRCDPISGHTALYWYRQSLGQGLEFLIYFQGNSAPDKSGLPSDRFSAERTGGSVSTLTIQRTQQEDSAVYLCASSLDQTDTQYFGPGTRLTVL.

This clonotype was observed at least ten times. The gene calls are TRBV7-2 and TRBJ2-1, with 9 positions matching TRBD2. There are 20 residues in the CDR3. V lost 1 base to trimming and J lost 0 bases; unmatched junction nucleotides: 13. The V gene's germline CDR1 is SGHTA and CDR2 FQGNSA. The chain's CDR3 is CASSLEGSSGRIVSYNEQFF. The DNA of the CDR3 is TGTGCCAGCAGCTTAGAAGGGTCCAGCGGGAGGATTGTCTCCTACAATGAGCAGTTCTTC.

The chain combines TRBV20-1 with TRBJ2-1; D is ambiguous. This CDR3 spans 11 amino acids. CDR1 is DFQATT and CDR2 is SNEGSKA in the germline V gene (reference sequence). Trimming left V 6 bases short and J 10 bases short, with 13 bases between. Here the CDR3 reads CSALHGGEQFF. CDR3 nucleotides: TGCAGTGCGCTTCATGGCGGAGAGCAGTTCTTC.

This clonotype was seen repeatedly, ten times or more. This chain uses TRBV7-6 with TRBJ2-7, with D perhaps TRBD1 (5 bases). The CDR3 has 14 amino acids. Per the germline V gene, CDR1 is SGHVS and CDR2 is FNYEAQ. V was clipped by 2 bases and J by 4 bases, with 12 bases between them. CDR3 sequence (DNA): TGTGCCAGCAGCTTATATCCAGGGCGGTACGAGCAGTACTTC. Amino acid sequence: CASSLYPGRYEQYF.

In this sample, this clonotype turned up many times. The chain couples TRBV7-2 to TRBJ2-2, with D possibly being TRBD1 (6 bases). The V gene lost 2 bases and the J gene lost 6 bases, with 10 bases spanning the gap. The germline V gene encodes CDR1 SGHTA and CDR2 FQGNSA. The CDR3 consists of 14 residues. CDR3 loop: CASSLRGGPGELFF. CDR3 DNA: TGTGCCAGCAGCTTAAGAGGGGGACCCGGGGAGCTGTTTTTT.

There are many counts of this clonotype. For the CDR3, the DNA is TGTGCCAGCAGCGCATCGCGGAACACTGAAGCTTTCTTT. It codes for CASSASRNTEAFF. V is TRBV7-6 and J is TRBJ1-1, with D hard to call. CDR1 and CDR2 from the germline V gene are SGHVS and FNYEAQ. The CDR3 covers 13 residues. V shed 5 bases and J shed 1 base, with 8 bases lying between them.

This clonotype showed up many times. V gene TRBV7-2 combines with J gene TRBJ2-5; 11 bases align to TRBD2. The CDR3 has 17 amino acids. Germline V gives CDR1 SGHTA, CDR2 FQGNSA. V trimming: 0 bases; J trimming: 2 bases; junction bases outside the gene matches: 5. The CDR3 region has the DNA TGTGCCAGCAGCTTAGCGGCTAGCGGGGGGTTACAAGAGACCCAGTACTTC. Protein product: CASSLAASGGLQETQYF.

The sample holds many counts of this clonotype. The chain has TRBV20-1 and TRBJ2-7, with D possibly being TRBD1 (5 bases). V lost 8 bases to trimming and J lost 1 base, with 15 bases between them. Looked up from germline, CDR1 is DFQATT and CDR2 is SNEGSKA (reference sequence). This CDR3 is 13 amino acids long. The DNA for the CDR3 is TGCAGTCAGTCGGCGCAGGGTTCCTACGAGCAGTACTTC. Translation gives CSQSAQGSYEQYF.

As for this clonotype: This may arise from a read error, as a much more abundant clone is one base away. This chain links TRBV7-8 with TRBJ2-1, with TRBD1 as a possible D gene (6 bases). V was trimmed by 2 bases and J by 10 bases, leaving 12 bases between them. This CDR3 is 13 amino acids long. Germline V lookup: CDR1 SGHVS, CDR2 FQNEAQ. The CDR3 is CASSLWDKGEQFF. The CDR3 region has the DNA TGTGCCAGCAGCTTATGGGACAAAGGGGAGCAGTTCTTC.

This clonotype was seen ten or more times. The genes are TRBV10-3 and TRBJ2-6; 7 nucleotides agree with TRBD1. Per the germline V gene, CDR1 is ENHRY and CDR2 is SYGVKD. V trimming: 6 bases; J trimming: 2 bases; junction bases outside the gene matches: 7. The CDR3 contains 16 residues. The CDR3 sequence: CAISETGFTGANVLTF. CDR3 DNA: TGTGCCATCAGCGAGACAGGGTTTACTGGGGCCAACGTCCTGACTTTC.

V gene TRBV29-1 combines with J gene TRBJ2-5; tentatively, D is TRBD2 (5 bases). This CDR3 comprises 10 residues. Trimming removed 6 bases at V and 4 bases at J, with 6 bases between. Germline CDR1 is SQVTM and CDR2 is ANQGSEA. The CDR3 DNA follows: TGCAGCGTCGGGGTAGAGACCCAGTACTTC. Translating it yields CSVGVETQYF.

This clonotype was observed many times. V gene TRBV19 combines with J gene TRBJ2-7, with unresolved D. CDR1 and CDR2 from the germline V gene are LNHDA and SQIVND (reference sequence). CDR3 length equals 14 residues. V shed 0 bases and J shed 2 bases, with 8 bases lying between them. The CDR3 nucleotides are TGTGCCAGTAGTATAGAGGAAACGGCCTACGAGCAGTACTTC. Translating gives CASSIEETAYEQYF.

The chain joins TRBV7-2 to TRBJ2-1; TRBD1 agrees at 9 bases. The CDR3 loop spans 16 amino acids. CDR1 is SGHTA and CDR2 is FQGNSA in the germline V gene. V was pared by 1 base and J by 9 bases, with 10 bases of the junction left unmatched. The CDR3: CASSLEGQGYMSEQFF. The DNA for the CDR3 is TGTGCCAGCAGCTTAGAAGGACAGGGGTACATGAGTGAGCAGTTCTTC.

This clonotype was observed many times. The genes are TRBV2 and TRBJ2-7; D perhaps matches TRBD1 (5 bases). Trimming cost V 2 bases and J 1 base, with 9 bases left between them. The length of the CDR3 is 14 residues. CDR1 SNHLY and CDR2 FYNNEI come from the germline V gene. Here the CDR3 reads CASSELDTSYEQYF. CDR3 DNA: TGTGCCAGCAGTGAATTGGACACTTCCTACGAGCAGTACTTC. The whole variable domain, remainder taken from reference TRBV2 and TRBJ2-7, is EPEVTQTPSHQVTQMGQEVILRCVPISNHLYFYWYRQILGQKVEFLVSFYNNEISEKSEIFDDQFSVERPDGSNFTLKIRSTKLEDSAMYFCASSELDTSYEQYFGPGTRLTVT.

The chain combines TRBV29-1 with TRBJ1-2; maybe TRBD1 (5 bases). Germline V gene lookup returns CDR1 SQVTM and CDR2 ANQGSEA. The V and J ends lost 4 bases and 5 bases respectively, with 11 bases between them. CDR3 length: 12 residues. The CDR3 nucleotides are TGCAGCGTTGTTCGGGGGGGGTATGGCTACACCTTC. Its translation: CSVVRGGYGYTF.

In its sample, this clonotype was seen many times. This chain joins TRBV7-8 and TRBJ1-4; D is unclear. V lost 1 base to trimming and J lost 4 bases, with 4 bases between them. CDR3 length: 13 amino acids. Germline V gene data show CDR1 as SGHVS and CDR2 as FQNEAQ. The CDR3 is CASSLEVNEKLFF. DNA for the CDR3: TGTGCCAGCAGCTTAGAGGTTAATGAAAAACTGTTTTTT.

This clonotype has a count of ten or more. CDR3 nucleotides: TGTGCCAGCAGCTTTGTGACAGCGAACACTGAAGCTTTCTTT. It is translated as CASSFVTANTEAFF. The J gene is TRBJ1-1, the V gene TRBV11-3, with D possibly matching TRBD1 (5 bases). This CDR3 has 14 amino acids. Trimming stripped 3 bases from V and 1 base from J, with 9 bases between. The germline CDR1 and CDR2 sequences are SGHNT and YENEEA.

This clonotype was seen more than once but under ten times. V usage is TRBV5-5 and J usage is TRBJ1-5; 7 bases agree with TRBD1. J was trimmed by 1 base and V by 0 bases; bases with no gene match: 7. The CDR3 is 17 residues long. Germline V gene sequence: CDR1 SGHKS, CDR2 YYEKEE (reference sequence). The DNA for the CDR3 is TGTGCCAGCAGCTTGGGTCAGGGGGGGAAGAGCAATCAGCCCCAGCATTTT. Its protein product is CASSLGQGGKSNQPQHF. Filled out from reference TRBV5-5 and TRBJ1-5, the complete variable domain reads DAGVTQSPTHLIKTRGQQVTLRCSPISGHKSVSWYQQVLGQGPQFIFQYYEKEERGRGNFPDRFSARQFPNYSSELNVNALLLGDSALYLCASSLGQGGKSNQPQHFGDGTRLSIL.

The chain couples TRBV19 to TRBJ2-1, with TRBD2 matching over 10 bases. The CDR3 runs to 17 residues. Trimming at V came to 7 bases and at J to 9 bases, leaving 18 bases not matched to a gene. The germline V gene encodes CDR1 LNHDA and CDR2 SQIVND (reference sequence). The CDR3 DNA is TGTGCCAGTACCTCCTCTGGTGGGCTAGCGGGAGTATTTGAGCAGTTCTTC. Translating it yields CASTSSGGLAGVFEQFF.

There are many counts of this clonotype. This sequence joins TRBV5-5 and TRBJ2-5; 13 nucleotides align to TRBD2. Per the germline V gene, CDR1 is SGHKS and CDR2 is YYEKEE (reference sequence). Germline trimming cut 0 bases from V and 4 bases from J; bases unmatched to any gene: 6. This CDR3 spans 17 amino acids. Here the CDR3 reads CASSLGLAGGLGETQYF. The CDR3 region has the DNA TGTGCCAGCAGCTTGGGACTAGCGGGAGGATTGGGAGAGACCCAGTACTTC.

The V call is TRBV24-1, the J call TRBJ2-3, with D tentatively TRBD1 (6 bases). There are 16 residues in the CDR3. Germline V gene data show CDR1 as KGHDR and CDR2 as SFDVKD. V was pared by 4 bases and J by 5 bases, with 18 bases between. The CDR3 sequence: CATSDPRRGGVDTQYF. The CDR3 DNA sequence: TGTGCCACCAGTGACCCACGCAGGGGCGGCGTAGATACGCAGTATTTT.

This clonotype was seen only a few times. The rearrangement joins TRBV20-1 to TRBJ2-3, with unresolved D. Trimming pared 0 bases from V and 6 bases from J, leaving 7 bases between. The CDR3 contains 12 residues. The germline V gene encodes CDR1 DFQATT and CDR2 SNEGSKA (reference sequence). CDR3 region: CSARDRRDTQYF. The CDR3 DNA sequence: TGCAGTGCTAGAGATAGGCGGGATACGCAGTATTTT.

The rearrangement joins TRBV5-4 to TRBJ2-1, with 7 bases that match TRBD2. Germline CDR1 is SGHNT and CDR2 is YYREEE (reference sequence). Germline trimming cut 2 bases from V and 3 bases from J; bases unmatched to any gene: 5. The CDR3 extends over 15 amino acids. The DNA for the CDR3 is TGTGCCAGCAGCTTAAATGCGGGAGTCTACAATGAGCAGTTCTTC. This encodes CASSLNAGVYNEQFF.